The rows below give T cell receptor beta chains drawn from one sample of a study of T cell repertoires in cytomegalovirus infection. TCRdb re-called the reads through MiXCR, storing one row per CDR3 protein. In the table there are approximately 500,000 distinct CDR3 sequences, approximately 15% of which are singletons. The sequencing sample was made of CD8+ T cells from PBMCs. Receptors were obtained from a human donor in good health (CMV status not recorded). Some clones in this sample may be carry-over from other donors' samples. Each CDR3 is given with its conserved first and last residue. D genes are given only for firm matches. Part of the rows lack a size; the others show once, few, many or a class for expanded clones.

D gene	V gene	clone size	J gene	CDR3 DNA	CDR3 protein
-	TRBV12-3/TRBV12-4	many	TRBJ1-1	TGTGCCAGCGCTACGAAGGATACTGACACTGAAGCTTTCTTT	CASATKDTDTEAFF
-	TRBV6-1	many	TRBJ2-7	TGTGCCAGCAGTAGCCGGGGTACCTCCTACGAGCAGTACTTC	CASSSRGTSYEQYF
-	TRBV7-9	many	TRBJ2-7	TGTGCCAGCAGCAAGGTACTAAATCCCTACGAGCAGTACTTC	CASSKVLNPYEQYF
-	TRBV7-6	many	TRBJ2-6	TGTGCCAGCAGTCCCCGCCTGTCTGGGGCCAACGTCCTGACTTTC	CASSPRLSGANVLTF
-	TRBV7-2	many	TRBJ1-1	TGTGCCAGCAGCTTCACCCAGGGGACTGAAGCTTTCTTT	CASSFTQGTEAFF
-	TRBV7-9	-	TRBJ1-1	TGTGCCAGCAGCTTAAGCGTAGCTTTCTTT	CASSLSVAFF
-	TRBV7-9	-	TRBJ1-2	TGTGCCAGCAGCTTAGTATCATCCGGGACGGCCTATGGCTACACCTTC	CASSLVSSGTAYGYTF
-	TRBV7-9	-	TRBJ1-4	TGTGCCAGCAGCTTAGGCAGTGCGGTAACCAATGAAAAACTGTTTTTT	CASSLGSAVTNEKLFF
-	TRBV30	-	TRBJ1-1	TGTGCCTGGAGTGGCGGGACGGCGGGAGCTTTCTTT	CAWSGGTAGAFF
TRBD1	TRBV7-8	many	TRBJ2-3	TGTGCCAGCAGCGACAGGGGGATTAATACGCAGTATTTT	CASSDRGINTQYF
-	TRBV7-6	many	TRBJ2-7	TGTGCCAGCAGCTTAGCGGGAGTTTTTCGAGAGCAGTACTTC	CASSLAGVFREQYF
-	TRBV7-9	few	TRBJ2-3	TGTGCCAGCAGCTCTACTAGCCATCCTGCAGATACGCAGTATTTT	CASSSTSHPADTQYF
-	TRBV6-1	many	TRBJ2-7	TGTGCCAGCAGTGCACAGGGTGGCAACGAGCAGTACTTC	CASSAQGGNEQYF
TRBD2	TRBV6-1	many	TRBJ2-2	TGTGCCAGCAGCCAAACTCGACTAGCGGGAGGGCCCGGCGGGGAGCTGTTTTTT	CASSQTRLAGGPGGELFF
TRBD1	TRBV7-6	many	TRBJ1-2	TGTGCCAGCAGCAGCGGGACAGGGGGTCCCTATGGCTACACCTTC	CASSSGTGGPYGYTF
-	TRBV7-8	-	TRBJ1-2	TGTGCCAGCAGCTTAGCAGGGGGGGCTAGAGGCTACACCTTC	CASSLAGGARGYTF
-	TRBV30	few	TRBJ2-6	TGTGCCTGGAGTGTATACAGGTCCCCCTCTGGGGCCAACGTCCTGACTTTC	CAWSVYRSPSGANVLTF
-	TRBV7-3	many	TRBJ2-3	TGTGCCAGCAGCTGGAGCGGCGGATCCACAGATACGCAGTATTTT	CASSWSGGSTDTQYF
-	TRBV10-2	-	TRBJ2-2	TGCGCCAGCAGTGAGAGCAACACCGGGGAGCTGTTTTTT	CASSESNTGELFF
-	TRBV7-9	-	TRBJ1-2	TGTGCCAGCAGATCTACACAGGACGGTCCCAATGGCTACACCTTC	CASRSTQDGPNGYTF
-	TRBV27	-	TRBJ2-7	TGTGCCAGCAGTTTCCCAGGGAATTACGAGCAGTACTTC	CASSFPGNYEQYF
-	TRBV7-2	-	TRBJ2-5	TGTGCCAGAAGCTTAGGAGGATTGGGGCTATACCAAGAGACCCCGTACTTC	CARSLGGLGLYQETPYF
-	TRBV19	few	TRBJ2-3	TGTGCCAGTAGTATAGCGGGGGCAGATACGCAGTATTTT	CASSIAGADTQYF
TRBD2	TRBV3-1	-	TRBJ2-5	TGTGCCAGCAGCCAGGTTGGTGGCCCGGGGGGGCCGGAGACCCAGTACTTC	CASSQVGGPGGPETQYF
-	TRBV27	-	TRBJ1-6	TGTGCCAGCAGTTTGGGCAGCAGTTCACCCCTCCACTTT	CASSLGSSSPLHF
-	TRBV28	-	TRBJ2-7	TGTGCCAGCAGATACCGGGACAACTCCTACGAGCAGTACTTC	CASRYRDNSYEQYF
-	TRBV12-3/TRBV12-4	-	TRBJ2-2	TGTGCCAGCACTGAACCCACCGGGGAGCTGTTTTTT	CASTEPTGELFF
-	TRBV27	-	TRBJ2-1	TGTGCCAGCAGTTCCTGGGACCCGAACCCATACAATGAGCAGTTCTTC	CASSSWDPNPYNEQFF
TRBD2	TRBV4-1	many	TRBJ2-7	TGCGCCAGCAGCCAACTATGGGGGACTAGCGGAACCTACGAGCAGTACTTC	CASSQLWGTSGTYEQYF
TRBD2	TRBV12-3/TRBV12-4	many	TRBJ2-3	TGTGCCAGCAGTCTGGGACTAGCGGGGGGAAATACGCAGTATTTT	CASSLGLAGGNTQYF
-	TRBV7-9	many	TRBJ2-5	TGTGCCAGCAGCTTAGTGGGCCAACCGACCCAGTACTTC	CASSLVGQPTQYF
TRBD1	TRBV12-3/TRBV12-4	many	TRBJ2-7	TGTGCCAGCAGTTCGAACCGGGACAGACACTTACGGTACTTC	CASSSNRDRHLRYF
-	TRBV19	few	TRBJ1-4	TGTGCCAGTAGTACCTGGGGGGTTACCTCAACTAATGAAAAACTGTTTTTT	CASSTWGVTSTNEKLFF
-	TRBV4-1	many	TRBJ2-1	TGCGCCAGCAGCCATGGAGGTCAGTTGGATGAGCAGTTCTTC	CASSHGGQLDEQFF
-	TRBV5-1	many	TRBJ2-1	TGTGCCAGCAGCTTGGTCGGGGATGAGCAGTTCTTC	CASSLVGDEQFF
-	TRBV7-2	many	TRBJ1-1	TGTGCCAGCGCGAGCACCTCAATGAACACTGAAGCTTTCTTT	CASASTSMNTEAFF
TRBD1	TRBV7-8	many	TRBJ1-1	TGTGCCAGCAGCTTACCAACGACAGGGGCCATCACTGAAGCTTTCTTT	CASSLPTTGAITEAFF